The 31 T cell receptor beta chains below all came from one sample that was sequenced in a study of control samples from healthy donors and cancer patients. The method was immunoSEQ multiplex PCR; TCRdb's version includes in-frame clones alone and lacks a portion of them. The sample consists of over 85,000 clones, 93% of them appearing once. Sequenced material: blood. The receptors here all came from a woman in her twenties or thirties in good health.

The chain is built from TRBV29-1 and TRBJ2-1; 7 bases are a match to TRBD1. The CDR3 has 15 residues. Trimming removed 5 bases from V and 0 bases from J; junction bases left unmatched: 7. Germline CDR1 reads SQVTM; CDR2 reads ANQGSEA. CDR3 in DNA: TGCAGCGTTCCAGGGACAGCTCACTCCTACAATGAGCAGTTCTTC. The encoded protein is CSVPGTAHSYNEQFF.

The V gene is TRBV6-5, the J gene TRBJ1-2, with no clear D. The CDR3 loop spans 11 amino acids. The germline gives CDR1 MNHEY, CDR2 SVGAGI. The V gene lost 5 bases and the J gene lost 2 bases, with 3 bases spanning the gap. CDR3 in amino acids: CASSPNYGYTF. DNA of the CDR3: TGTGCCAGCAGTCCAAACTATGGCTACACCTTC.

The rearrangement uses TRBV7-9 and TRBJ1-1; D is unresolved. Trimming took 4 bases from V and 3 from J, leaving 15 bases between them. Per the germline V gene, CDR1 is SEHNR and CDR2 is FQNEAQ (reference sequence). The CDR3 has 15 amino acids. The chain's CDR3 is CASSSRRTLDTEAFF. CDR3 nucleotides: TGTGCCAGCAGCTCACGGCGTACTTTAGACACTGAAGCTTTCTTT.

V gene TRBV6-5 combines with J gene TRBJ2-7; D is unresolved. V was trimmed by 2 bases and J by 4 bases, leaving 18 bases between them. The germline V gene has CDR1 MNHEY and CDR2 SVGAGI. The CDR3 length is 16 residues. DNA for the CDR3: TGTGCCAGCAGTTACCGGGTTAGCACCCCCAGTTACGAGCAGTACTTC. This translates into CASSYRVSTPSYEQYF.

The chain recombines TRBV11-3 with TRBJ2-7; 9 positions agree with TRBD1. V was clipped by 5 bases and J by 3 bases; unmatched bases: 8. This CDR3 has 15 amino acids. Germline V lookup: CDR1 SGHNT, CDR2 YENEEA. CDR3 nucleotides: TGTGCCAGCAGCGCCCGGGGACAGGGCTACTACGAGCAGTACTTC. This encodes CASSARGQGYYEQYF.

The chain joins TRBV10-1 to TRBJ2-3; possibly TRBD2 for D (6 bases). V lost 2 bases and J 4 bases, leaving 16 bases between the germline ends. This CDR3 region has 16 residues. The germline V gene has CDR1 WNHNN and CDR2 SYGVQD (reference sequence). The CDR3 here is CASSEGSGGTADTQYF. The DNA for the CDR3 is TGCGCCAGCAGTGAGGGGAGTGGCGGGACCGCAGATACGCAGTATTTT.

This chain's CDR3 is CASSVGLAGEQFF. CDR3 sequence (DNA): TGTGCCAGCAGCGTAGGACTAGCCGGTGAGCAGTTCTTC. V gene TRBV9 combines with J gene TRBJ2-1, with 7 bases matching TRBD2. Germline trimming cut 0 bases from V and 9 bases from J; bases unmatched to any gene: 3. The V gene's germline CDR1 is SGDLS and CDR2 YYNGEE. This CDR3 has 13 amino acids.

V usage is TRBV24-1 and J usage is TRBJ2-3; maybe TRBD1 (6 bases). The CDR3 extends over 15 amino acids. Trimming removed 4 bases at V and 4 bases at J, with 14 bases between. Germline-derived CDR1 and CDR2 are KGHDR and SFDVKD. This CDR3 reads CATSEQGIGADTQYF. DNA of the CDR3: TGTGCCACCAGTGAGCAGGGGATTGGGGCAGATACGCAGTATTTT.

V is TRBV7-9 and J is TRBJ1-1, with D unclear. In germline, CDR1 is SEHNR, CDR2 FQNEAQ (reference sequence). Trimming stripped 4 bases from V and 4 bases from J, with 7 bases between. CDR3 length equals 12 residues. The CDR3: CASSSLGTEAFF. CDR3 coding DNA: TGTGCCAGCAGCTCCTTAGGCACTGAAGCTTTCTTT. The variable domain in full, with the rest retrieved from reference TRBV7-9 and TRBJ1-1, is DTGVSQNPRHKITKRGQNVTFRCDPISEHNRLYWYRQTLGQGPEFLTYFQNEAQLEKSRLLSDRFSAERPKGSFSTLEIQRTEQGDSAMYLCASSSLGTEAFFGQGTRLTVV.

This chain uses TRBV6-2 or TRBV6-3 with TRBJ1-1; 7 nucleotides line up with TRBD1. The CDR3 covers 14 residues. Germline CDR1 reads MNHEY; CDR2 reads SVGEGT. V lost 0 bases, J lost 4 bases, and 2 bases stayed unmatched. The CDR3 DNA is TGTGCCAGCAGTTACTCAGGGGGCGTCACTGAAGCTTTCTTT. This translates into CASSYSGGVTEAFF.

The chain joins TRBV5-4 to TRBJ1-1; possibly TRBD1 for D (5 bases). The CDR3 extends over 14 amino acids. Per the germline V gene, CDR1 is SGHNT and CDR2 is YYREEE (reference sequence). Trimming stripped 0 bases from V and 8 bases from J, with 14 bases between. The CDR3 loop reads CASSLDRPGGEAFF. In nucleotides, the CDR3 is TGTGCCAGCAGCTTGGACAGGCCCGGAGGGGAAGCTTTCTTT.

The chain links TRBV24-1 to TRBJ1-5; 7 bases are a match to TRBD1. CDR3 length equals 15 residues. Germline values: CDR1 KGHDR, CDR2 SFDVKD. The J segment lost 2 bases and the V segment lost 5 bases, leaving 5 bases of the junction unmatched. The CDR3 sequence: CATSVGRGGNQPQHF. In DNA, the CDR3 is TGTGCCACCAGTGTGGGCAGGGGGGGCAATCAGCCCCAGCATTTT.

The chain carries TRBV13 and TRBJ2-5, with a weak D call TRBD2 (6 bases). Germline V gene data show CDR1 as PRHDT and CDR2 as FYEKMQ (reference sequence). The CDR3 has 13 residues. Trimming removed 2 bases at V and 3 bases at J, with 7 bases between. Here the CDR3 DNA reads TGTGCCAGCAGCTTATGGGGGGAAGAGACCCAGTACTTC. Translated, it gives CASSLWGEETQYF.

The CDR3 region has the DNA TGTGCCAGCAGCTTAGACGTAGCGGGGGGGCTCGAGCAGTACTTC. The encoded protein is CASSLDVAGGLEQYF. The chain combines TRBV7-8 with TRBJ2-7; TRBD2 agrees at 11 bases. This CDR3 is built from 15 residues. Trimming removed 1 base from V and 6 bases from J; junction bases left unmatched: 5. From germline, CDR1 is SGHVS and CDR2 FQNEAQ.

The chain is built from TRBV15 and TRBJ1-5, with 11 bases identical to TRBD1. The CDR3 has 18 amino acids. Germline trimming cut 4 bases from V and 0 bases from J; bases unmatched to any gene: 8. CDR1 and CDR2 (germline): LNHNV, YYDKDF (reference sequence). The CDR3 DNA reads as TGTGCCACCAGCATCGGACAGGGGGCTCAGTATAGCAATCAGCCCCAGCATTTT. Translation gives CATSIGQGAQYSNQPQHF.

This chain connects TRBV27 to TRBJ2-7, with a weak D call TRBD2 (6 bases). The germline CDR1 and CDR2 sequences are MNHEY and SMNVEV (reference sequence). The V and J ends lost 2 bases and 0 bases respectively, with 14 bases between them. This CDR3 has 16 amino acids. CDR3 bases: TGTGCCAGCAGTTTACTCCCTAGCGAAACCTCCTACGAGCAGTACTTC. It encodes CASSLLPSETSYEQYF.

The V gene is TRBV2, the J gene TRBJ2-7; 10 bases fit TRBD2. J was trimmed by 3 bases and V by 7 bases; bases with no gene match: 6. The V gene's germline CDR1 is SNHLY and CDR2 FYNNEI. The CDR3 has 14 amino acids. The CDR3 bases are TGTGCCAGCAATCTAGCGGGGGAGAACTACGAGCAGTACTTC. This translates into CASNLAGENYEQYF. Using reference TRBV2 and TRBJ2-7 for the parts outside the CDR3, the full variable domain is EPEVTQTPSHQVTQMGQEVILRCVPISNHLYFYWYRQILGQKVEFLVSFYNNEISEKSEIFDDQFSVERPDGSNFTLKIRSTKLEDSAMYFCASNLAGENYEQYFGPGTRLTVT.

This rearrangement joins TRBV9 to TRBJ1-3, with TRBD1 matching 8 bases. V gave up 4 bases and J gave up 3 bases; unmatched junction bases: 3. The CDR3 sequence is 14 residues long. Germline V gene lookup returns CDR1 SGDLS and CDR2 YYNGEE. This CDR3 is CASSLGTGGNTIYF. CDR3 DNA sequence: TGTGCCAGCAGCCTCGGGACAGGTGGAAACACCATATATTTT.

The chain is built from TRBV12-5 and TRBJ1-5; tentative D call: TRBD1 (5 bases). V lost 4 bases and J 6 bases, leaving 16 bases between the germline ends. Germline V gene sequence: CDR1 LGHNT, CDR2 FRNRAP. The CDR3 is made up of 15 amino acids. The CDR3 DNA reads as TGTGCTAGTGGTTGGGCGAATGGGGCTAGTCAGCCCCAGCATTTT. Amino acid sequence: CASGWANGASQPQHF.

The gene calls are TRBV6-5 and TRBJ1-2; TRBD1 matches 8 bases. V was clipped by 7 bases and J by 4 bases; unmatched bases: 8. The CDR3 is made up of 14 amino acids. Germline V gene data show CDR1 as MNHEY and CDR2 as SVGAGI. The CDR3 protein is CASNQGATVYGYTF. The CDR3 nucleotides read TGTGCCAGCAATCAGGGGGCGACTGTCTATGGCTACACCTTC.

CDR3 DNA sequence: TGTGCCAGCTCACCGTTAACGCCGGGAGAGAACACTGAAGCTTTCTTT. It specifies CASSPLTPGENTEAFF. The chain links TRBV18 to TRBJ1-1, with D unresolved. The CDR3 consists of 16 residues. Trimming cost V 3 bases and J 1 base, with 15 bases left between them. Germline CDR1 is KGHSH and CDR2 is LQKENI.

This clone was observed a handful of times. The rearrangement uses TRBV15 and TRBJ1-1; D remains ambiguous. Germline V gene lookup returns CDR1 LNHNV and CDR2 YYDKDF (reference sequence). V lost 0 bases to trimming and J lost 2 bases, with 4 bases between them. The CDR3 sequence is 13 residues long. This chain's CDR3 is CATSRDANTEAFF. The CDR3 DNA sequence: TGTGCCACCAGCAGAGATGCCAACACTGAAGCTTTCTTT.

The V call is TRBV9, the J call TRBJ1-2; 10 positions agree with TRBD1. The germline V gene encodes CDR1 SGDLS and CDR2 YYNGEE. There are 15 residues in the CDR3. The ends lost 0 bases at V and 4 bases at J; junction bases unmatched: 3. The CDR3 protein is CASSVGQGAFYGYTF. CDR3 in DNA: TGTGCCAGCAGCGTAGGACAGGGGGCATTCTATGGCTACACCTTC.

The genes are TRBV11-3 and TRBJ2-2; 7 bases are shared with TRBD2. This CDR3 has 18 amino acids. V lost 6 bases to trimming and J lost 4 bases; unmatched junction nucleotides: 17. Germline-derived CDR1 and CDR2 are SGHNT and YENEEA. DNA for the CDR3: TGTGCCAGCAGACTAGAATCCGGCGGGAGACGGGGCACCGGGGAGCTGTTTTTT. Residues: CASRLESGGRRGTGELFF.

The V and J genes are TRBV28 and TRBJ1-6, with D unclear. V was cut by 7 bases and J by 8 bases, with 15 bases left in between. The germline CDR1 and CDR2 sequences are MDHEN and SYDVKM. This CDR3 comprises 14 residues. This chain's CDR3 is CASTPSQAHSPLHF. CDR3 DNA: TGTGCCAGCACCCCCTCCCAAGCCCATTCACCCCTCCACTTT. Full variable domain (outside the CDR3, taken from reference TRBV28 and TRBJ1-6): DVKVTQSSRYLVKRTGEKVFLECVQDMDHENMFWYRQDPGLGLRLIYFSYDVKMKEKGDIPEGYSVSREKKERFSLILESASTNQTSMYLCASTPSQAHSPLHFGNGTRLTVT.

This sequence joins TRBV19 and TRBJ1-5, with D maybe TRBD1 (6 bases). Germline CDR1 LNHDA, CDR2 SQIVND (reference sequence). The ends were cut back, 5 bases at V and 0 bases at J, with 17 bases in the middle. This CDR3 contains 17 residues. CDR3 protein: CASSAREGVYSNQPQHF. The CDR3 DNA reads as TGTGCCAGTAGTGCCAGGGAGGGGGTTTATAGCAATCAGCCCCAGCATTTT.

The V and J genes are TRBV30 and TRBJ1-2; D not resolved. Per the germline V gene, CDR1 is GTSNPN and CDR2 is SVGIG (reference sequence). V was cut by 3 bases and J by 2 bases, with 7 bases left in between. The CDR3 consists of 12 residues. CDR3 bases: TGTGCCTGGAGAAAGGGAAACTATGGCTACACCTTC. Amino acid sequence: CAWRKGNYGYTF. Looking up the rest from reference TRBV30 and TRBJ1-2 gives the full variable domain: SQTIHQWPATLVQPVGSPLSLECTVEGTSNPNLYWYRQAAGRGLQLLFYSVGIGQISSEVPQNLSASRPQDRQFILSSKKLLLSDSGFYLCAWRKGNYGYTFGSGTRLTVV.

The chain has TRBV2 and TRBJ2-2; D might be TRBD2 (6 bases). V was pared by 4 bases and J by 0 bases, with 6 bases between. This CDR3 region has 14 residues. CDR1 and CDR2 (germline): SNHLY, FYNNEI. CDR3 nucleotides: TGTGCCAGCAGTGGGGGGGCGAACACCGGGGAGCTGTTTTTT. This encodes CASSGGANTGELFF.

V gene TRBV29-1 combines with J gene TRBJ1-4, with D possibly being TRBD1 (5 bases). The CDR3 totals 15 residues. CDR1 and CDR2 (germline): SQVTM, ANQGSEA. The ends were cut back, 4 bases at V and 3 bases at J, with 15 bases in the middle. The CDR3 sequence is CSVGQFQGANEKLFF. The CDR3 bases are TGCAGCGTTGGACAATTTCAGGGAGCTAATGAAAAACTGTTTTTT.

This clone has only one observation. The J gene is TRBJ2-2, the V gene TRBV4-1; no clear D. The CDR3 is made up of 16 amino acids. The V gene lost 0 bases and the J gene lost 7 bases, with 15 bases spanning the gap. Germline-derived CDR1 and CDR2 are MGHRA and YSYEKL. The CDR3 DNA sequence: TGCGCCAGCAGCCAAGAAAGACTTTCCCGGGTCGGGGAGCTGTTTTTT. Its translation is CASSQERLSRVGELFF.

CDR3 nucleotide sequence: TGTGCCAGCAGCTTATCTCGGGAAGCTAACTATGGCTACACCTTC. Its protein is CASSLSREANYGYTF. The chain has TRBV7-9 and TRBJ1-2, with unresolved D. This CDR3 is built from 15 residues. Between the trimmed V and J ends, which lost 2 bases and 0 bases, there was a span of 10 bases. Germline-derived CDR1 and CDR2 are SEHNR and FQNEAQ (reference sequence). Full variable domain (remainder filled in from reference TRBV7-9 and TRBJ1-2): DTGVSQNPRHKITKRGQNVTFRCDPISEHNRLYWYRQTLGQGPEFLTYFQNEAQLEKSRLLSDRFSAERPKGSFSTLEIQRTEQGDSAMYLCASSLSREANYGYTFGSGTRLTVV.